This TCR beta chain derives from a study of blood T cell repertoires in COVID-19. Sequencing used immunoSEQ multiplex PCR; TCRdb keeps in-frame clones, though not all of them. This table has approximately 100,000 clones, around three quarters appearing once. The CDR3 runs to 16 residues. The germline V gene has CDR1 KGHSH and CDR2 LQKENI. Trimming cost V 3 bases and J 0 bases; bases outside gene matches: 4. The material sequenced was peripheral blood. The rearrangement uses TRBV18 and TRBJ2-1; 8 positions agree with TRBD2. The receptor was isolated from a human donor in a cohort sampled during active or convalescent COVID-19. The CDR3 nucleotides are TGTGCCAGCTCACCGGTAGCGGGAAGCTCCTACAATGAGCAGTTCTTC. Translating it yields CASSPVAGSSYNEQFF.